The next 3 T cell receptor beta chains were all read from a single sample in a study of T cells after yellow fever vaccination. TCRdb reprocessed the 5' RACE reads via MiXCR and lists one record per CDR3 protein. Counted here are 300,000 to 350,000 distinct CDR3 sequences, approximately 4.5% occurring once; the ten biggest clones make up 15% to 20%. The sample consisted of PBMCs, taken 15 days after the yellow fever booster vaccination. These receptor sequences come from a man younger than 35 who received the YFV17D yellow fever vaccine.

This clonotype was seen a handful of times. The chain couples TRBV5-1 to TRBJ1-1; TRBD1 matches 9 bases. CDR3 length: 15 amino acids. Germline V gene lookup returns CDR1 SGHRS and CDR2 YFSETQ. Trimming at V came to 3 bases and at J to 1 base, leaving 4 bases not matched to a gene. The CDR3 coding sequence is TGCGCCAGCAGCTGGGGGGACAGGGAGAACACTGAAGCTTTCTTT. This gives the protein CASSWGDRENTEAFF.

The rearrangement links TRBV7-9 to TRBJ2-7, with D possibly TRBD2 on 6 matching bases. The CDR3 covers 13 residues. Per the germline V gene, CDR1 is SEHNR and CDR2 is FQNEAQ (reference sequence). Trimming removed 5 bases from V and 3 bases from J, with 11 bases in between. In DNA, the CDR3 is TGTGCCAGCAGCCGCGGGGCCCGCTACGAGCAGTACTTC. Protein: CASSRGARYEQYF.

This chain connects TRBV4-3 to TRBJ2-7, with D possibly being TRBD2 (5 bases). Germline V gene data show CDR1 as LGHNA and CDR2 as YSLEER. CDR3 length: 15 residues. The ends were cut back, 1 base at V and 1 base at J, with 11 bases in the middle. CDR3 in DNA: TGCGCCAGCAGCCAAGGGACTGGCCCTTCCTACGAGCAGTACTTC. This translates into CASSQGTGPSYEQYF.